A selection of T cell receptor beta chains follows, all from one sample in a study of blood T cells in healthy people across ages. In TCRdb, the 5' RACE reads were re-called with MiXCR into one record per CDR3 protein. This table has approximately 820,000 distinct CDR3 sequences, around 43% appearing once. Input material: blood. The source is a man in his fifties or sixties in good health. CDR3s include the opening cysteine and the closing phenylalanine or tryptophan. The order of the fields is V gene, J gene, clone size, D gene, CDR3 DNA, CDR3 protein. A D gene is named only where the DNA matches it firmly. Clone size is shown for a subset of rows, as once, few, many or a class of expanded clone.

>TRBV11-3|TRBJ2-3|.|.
TGTGCCAGCAGCTTAGGGGCGTCTCCCCACACAGATACGCAGTATTTT
CASSLGASPHTDTQYF
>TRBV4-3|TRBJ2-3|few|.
TGCGCCAGCAGCCAAGATGGCAGGGGTAGCACAGATACGCAGTATTTT
CASSQDGRGSTDTQYF
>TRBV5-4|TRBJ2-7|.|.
TGTGCCAGCAGCTTTCTCCCGAGACAAAGCTCCTACGAGCAGTACTTC
CASSFLPRQSSYEQYF
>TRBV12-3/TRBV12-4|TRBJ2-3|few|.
TGTGCCACCGCCCCTCGCCTCGGGTCCACAGATACGCAGTATTTT
CATAPRLGSTDTQYF
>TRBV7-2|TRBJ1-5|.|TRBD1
TGTGCCAGCAGCTTAGGGGACAGGGCTTGGCAGCCCCAGCATTTT
CASSLGDRAWQPQHF
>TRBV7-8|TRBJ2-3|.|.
TGTGCCAGCAGCTTAGTTGGGCTAGCGACAGATACGCAGTATTTT
CASSLVGLATDTQYF
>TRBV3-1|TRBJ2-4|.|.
TGTGCCAGCAGCCAGGGTTCACGGGGTACCCAGTACTTC
CASSQGSRGTQYF
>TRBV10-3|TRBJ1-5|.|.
TGTGCCATCAGTGAGTCCGACGGGGTCGATCAGCCCCAGCATTTT
CAISESDGVDQPQHF
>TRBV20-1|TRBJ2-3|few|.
TGCAGTGCCCTAGATCCGTTTTCAGGGGATACGCAGTATTTT
CSALDPFSGDTQYF
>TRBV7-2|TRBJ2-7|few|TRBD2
TGTGCCAGCAGCCGCGGACCTAGCGGGGGTTACGAGCAGTACTTC
CASSRGPSGGYEQYF
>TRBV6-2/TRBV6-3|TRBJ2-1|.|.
TGTGCCAGCGGGGGTGTCCAGCGTTACAATGAGCAGTTCTTC
CASGGVQRYNEQFF
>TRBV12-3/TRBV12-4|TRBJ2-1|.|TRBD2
TGTGCCAGCAGTGCGGGGGGGGCCAATGAGCAGTTCTTC
CASSAGGANEQFF
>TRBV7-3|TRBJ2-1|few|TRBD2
TGTGCCAGCAGCCCCTCCTCGTTACGGGGGGGCACTGAGCAGTTCTTC
CASSPSSLRGGTEQFF
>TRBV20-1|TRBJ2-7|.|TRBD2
TGCAGTGCCGGGACTAGCGGGGGTAGGGGGACCTACGAGCAGTACTTC
CSAGTSGGRGTYEQYF
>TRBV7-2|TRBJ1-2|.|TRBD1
TGTGCCAGCCGACAGGGTTCGACTGGCTACACCTTC
CASRQGSTGYTF
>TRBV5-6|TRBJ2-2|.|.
TGTGCCAGCAGTCTCGGAGGGAGATCGGACACCGGGGAGCTGTTTTTT
CASSLGGRSDTGELFF